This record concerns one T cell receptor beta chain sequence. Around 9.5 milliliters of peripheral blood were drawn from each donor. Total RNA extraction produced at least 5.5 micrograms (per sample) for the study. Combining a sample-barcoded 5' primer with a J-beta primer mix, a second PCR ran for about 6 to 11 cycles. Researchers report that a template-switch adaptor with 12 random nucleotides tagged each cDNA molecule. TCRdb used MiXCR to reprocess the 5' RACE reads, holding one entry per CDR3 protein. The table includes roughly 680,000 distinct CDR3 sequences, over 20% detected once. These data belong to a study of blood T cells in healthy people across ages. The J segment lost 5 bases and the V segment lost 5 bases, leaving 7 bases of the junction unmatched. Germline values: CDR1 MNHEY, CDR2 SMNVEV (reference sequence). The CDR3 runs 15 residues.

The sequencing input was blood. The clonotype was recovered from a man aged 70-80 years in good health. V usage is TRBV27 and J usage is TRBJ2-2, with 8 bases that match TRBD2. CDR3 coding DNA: TGTGCCAGCAGTGATAGCGGGACCATTACCGGGGAGCTGTTTTTT. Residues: CASSDSGTITGELFF.